The entry that follows covers one TCR beta chain sequence. Authors' data handling: For nucleated cells, counts were estimated from reference gene primer amplification. Repertoires were generated with immunoSEQ multiplex PCR, while TCRdb's copy carries only in-frame clones and drops some. V, J and clone size reflect that table, while D and trimming were determined from the DNA. This sample has over 30,000 clones, with around 77% found just once. CDR3 length equals 16 residues. The V gene's germline CDR1 is SGHNT and CDR2 YYREEE (reference sequence). Losses at the gene ends were 7 bases for V and 10 bases for J; bases not matched to a gene: 17. This record comes from a study of blood T cell repertoires in COVID-19.

This clonotype was sampled from a human donor in a cohort sampled during active COVID-19. The V gene is TRBV5-4, the J gene TRBJ2-1, with TRBD1 matching 10 bases. Sequenced sample: peripheral blood. Here the CDR3 reads CASRSPPGQGREEQFF. The CDR3 DNA reads TGTGCCAGCCGTTCTCCTCCGGGACAGGGGAGGGAGGAGCAGTTCTTC.